One and the same sample provided the 22 T cell receptor beta chains below, sequenced in a study of a mutant IDH1 vaccine in newly diagnosed glioma. These receptors lack a known antigen. Time point given: week 35, safety follow-up. Vaccine doses each comprised 300 ug of mutant IDH1 20-mer peptide, with topical imiquimod. Here immunoSEQ multiplex PCR was the method, and the copy in TCRdb shows in-frame clones only, minus some. The table includes tens of thousands of clones, roughly four fifths detected once. This specimen consisted of PBMCs, obtained from a glioma patient whose treatment included an IDH1 peptide vaccine. These receptors were obtained from a woman between 50 and 59 years old with glioma.

The chain links TRBV29-1 to TRBJ2-7; 8 bases match TRBD1. This CDR3 comprises 12 residues. The V gene end was trimmed by 5 bases and the J gene end by 6 bases; junction bases not matched to a gene: 6. The germline CDR1 and CDR2 sequences are SQVTM and ANQGSEA. Written as DNA, the CDR3 is TGCAGCGTTAGGACAGGGTCGGGCGAGCAGTACTTC. It is translated as CSVRTGSGEQYF.

The gene calls are TRBV29-1 and TRBJ1-2, with D unresolved. Germline CDR1 SQVTM, CDR2 ANQGSEA. Trimming left V 7 bases short and J 6 bases short, with 12 bases between. This CDR3 region has 11 residues. CDR3 in amino acids: CSAGGLDGYTF. CDR3 coding DNA: TGCAGCGCCGGTGGGCTTGATGGCTACACCTTC. The whole variable domain, remainder taken from reference TRBV29-1 and TRBJ1-2, is SAVISQKPSRDICQRGTSLTIQCQVDSQVTMMFWYRQQPGQSLTLIATANQGSEATYESGFVIDKFPISRPNLTFSTLTVSNMSPEDSSIYLCSAGGLDGYTFGSGTRLTVV.

The V and J genes are TRBV18 and TRBJ1-1, with 7 bases lining up with TRBD1. J was trimmed by 0 bases and V by 3 bases; bases with no gene match: 4. CDR1 and CDR2 (germline): KGHSH, LQKENI. The CDR3 extends over 15 amino acids. The CDR3 DNA is TGTGCCAGCTCACCGCGGGACAGATTGAACACTGAAGCTTTCTTT. Its translation: CASSPRDRLNTEAFF.

The V and J genes are TRBV19 and TRBJ2-7; 9 nucleotides line up with TRBD1. This CDR3 has 15 amino acids. V gave up 4 bases and J gave up 6 bases; unmatched junction bases: 10. Germline CDR1 and CDR2: LNHDA and SQIVND (reference sequence). The CDR3 DNA reads as TGTGCCAGTAGTACCGAAATACAGGGGGCGGGCGAGCAGTACTTC. Its protein product is CASSTEIQGAGEQYF.

The chain joins TRBV14 to TRBJ1-1; no clear D. Germline V gene lookup returns CDR1 SGHDN and CDR2 FVKESK. This CDR3 has 12 residues. Trimming took off 0 bases at V and 7 bases at J, with 6 bases between the two ends. The CDR3 DNA sequence: TGTGCCAGCAGCCAAGACAGTAATGAAGCTTTCTTT. Its protein product is CASSQDSNEAFF.

The J gene is TRBJ1-2, the V gene TRBV6-5; D unresolved. Deletions cut 2 bases from V and 5 bases from J, with 18 bases between. The CDR3 is made up of 16 amino acids. CDR1 MNHEY and CDR2 SVGAGI come from the germline V gene. DNA of the CDR3: TGTGCCAGCAGTTACAATCCCGCGATGGGAGGGTATGGCTACACCTTC. This gives the protein CASSYNPAMGGYGYTF.

J is TRBJ2-7 and V is TRBV7-6; D unresolved. The V gene's germline CDR1 is SGHVS and CDR2 FNYEAQ. Deletions cut 0 bases from V and 2 bases from J, with 8 bases between. CDR3 length: 14 amino acids. CDR3 amino acids: CASSLATETYEQYF. The CDR3 DNA is TGTGCCAGCAGCTTAGCGACGGAAACCTACGAGCAGTACTTC.

The chain is built from TRBV11-2 and TRBJ2-6; D uncertain. Germline assignment: CDR1 SGHAT and CDR2 FQNNGV. The CDR3 totals 16 residues. Trimming stripped 1 base from V and 0 bases from J, with 7 bases between. The CDR3 loop reads CASSLVSPSGANVLTF. The CDR3 nucleotides read TGTGCCAGCAGCTTAGTCAGTCCCTCTGGGGCCAACGTCCTGACTTTC.

With regard to this clone: The junction departs from germline at one end; a sequencing error may be responsible. V usage is TRBV30 and J usage is TRBJ1-1, with 7 bases identical to TRBD1. The CDR3 runs to 11 residues. Looked up from germline, CDR1 is GTSNPN and CDR2 is SVGIG (reference sequence). DNA of the CDR3: TGTGCCTGGAGTTCCGGGACAGTTCTATCCTTT. Its protein is CAWSSGTVLSF.

This rearrangement joins TRBV6-5 to TRBJ1-2; 8 nucleotides align to TRBD1. CDR1 and CDR2 (germline): MNHEY, SVGAGI. The CDR3 extends over 15 amino acids. The V gene end was trimmed by 5 bases and the J gene end by 8 bases; junction bases not matched to a gene: 13. CDR3 in DNA: TGTGCCAGCAGTACCCAGGGGGCCCACGCTAGCGGCTACACCTTC. This translates into CASSTQGAHASGYTF.

The chain links TRBV2 to TRBJ2-7; a weak D match, TRBD1 (5 bases). The germline gives CDR1 SNHLY, CDR2 FYNNEI. The V gene lost 5 bases and the J gene lost 1 base, with 15 bases spanning the gap. CDR3 length: 15 residues. The CDR3 bases are TGTGCCAGCAGTCCTGACAGCCTCCCATCCTACGAGCAGTACTTC. The encoded protein is CASSPDSLPSYEQYF.

The V and J genes are TRBV28 and TRBJ1-1; 7 nucleotides line up with TRBD1. The CDR3 totals 12 residues. After removal of 4 bases from V and 11 bases from J, the junction contained 7 bases not matched to a gene. Looked up from germline, CDR1 is MDHEN and CDR2 is SYDVKM. The CDR3 region has the DNA TGTGCCAGCAGTTATAAGGGGGCGAGGGCTTTCTTT. Residues: CASSYKGARAFF.

The chain carries TRBV28 and TRBJ1-6; 8 nucleotides agree with TRBD1. After removal of 6 bases from V and 10 bases from J, the junction contained 11 bases not matched to a gene. The CDR3 spans 15 residues. The germline V gene has CDR1 MDHEN and CDR2 SYDVKM. CDR3 residues: CASRISRGRDSPLHF. In DNA, the CDR3 is TGTGCCAGCAGGATATCCAGGGGGCGCGACTCACCCCTCCACTTT.

The rearrangement joins TRBV6-5 to TRBJ1-4, with D unclear. Germline CDR1 and CDR2: MNHEY and SVGAGI. The CDR3 has 12 residues. Between the trimmed V and J ends, which lost 5 bases and 8 bases, there was a span of 9 bases. In DNA, the CDR3 is TGTGCCAGCAGTCAAGGGTGGGAAAAACTGTTTTTT. Translating gives CASSQGWEKLFF.

The rearrangement joins TRBV7-9 to TRBJ2-3; 10 positions agree with TRBD1. The CDR3 has 15 residues. Germline V gene lookup returns CDR1 SEHNR and CDR2 FQNEAQ (reference sequence). J was trimmed by 3 bases and V by 4 bases; bases with no gene match: 4. The CDR3 DNA sequence: TGTGCCAGCAGCTACCCGGGACAGGGGACAGATACGCAGTATTTT. Protein product: CASSYPGQGTDTQYF.

This clone was seen a handful of times. The V and J genes are TRBV10-3 and TRBJ2-2, with 11 bases matching TRBD1. The CDR3 has 15 amino acids. Looked up from germline, CDR1 is ENHRY and CDR2 is SYGVKD. V was pared by 6 bases and J by 5 bases, with 5 bases of the junction left unmatched. CDR3 nucleotide sequence: TGTGCCATCAGCCGGGGACAGGGGGGAACCGGGGAGCTGTTTTTT. This sequence encodes CAISRGQGGTGELFF.

This clone has a handful of counts. The V and J genes are TRBV28 and TRBJ1-1; unclear D gene. The V gene lost 6 bases and the J gene lost 7 bases, with 15 bases spanning the gap. This CDR3 has 13 amino acids. Germline CDR1 MDHEN, CDR2 SYDVKM. CDR3 DNA sequence: TGTGCCAGCAGCTCCGGGATCATTGGTGAAGCTTTCTTT. Its protein product is CASSSGIIGEAFF. Full variable domain (rest looked up from reference TRBV28 and TRBJ1-1): DVKVTQSSRYLVKRTGEKVFLECVQDMDHENMFWYRQDPGLGLRLIYFSYDVKMKEKGDIPEGYSVSREKKERFSLILESASTNQTSMYLCASSSGIIGEAFFGQGTRLTVV.

The V and J genes are TRBV2 and TRBJ1-5, with a weak D call TRBD1 (6 bases). Trimming stripped 0 bases from V and 0 bases from J, with 27 bases between. The CDR3 is 22 residues long. CDR1 is SNHLY and CDR2 is FYNNEI in the germline V gene. The CDR3 here is CASSEAGGRGGPARYSNQPQHF. The DNA of the CDR3 is TGTGCCAGCAGTGAAGCGGGAGGGAGGGGGGGCCCGGCCCGATATAGCAATCAGCCCCAGCATTTT.

This chain uses TRBV10-3 with TRBJ1-3; 7 nucleotides agree with TRBD1. Germline assignment: CDR1 ENHRY and CDR2 SYGVKD. This CDR3 spans 16 amino acids. V shed 1 base, J shed 3 bases, and the junction held 6 bases outside the gene matches. Here the CDR3 DNA reads TGTGCCATCAGTGAGTTGTTGACAGGGCATGGAAACACCATATATTTT. Its protein product is CAISELLTGHGNTIYF.

The chain combines TRBV6-1 with TRBJ1-2; a possible D gene is TRBD1 (5 bases). V lost 2 bases, J lost 3 bases, and 10 bases lay in between. Germline V gene sequence: CDR1 MNHNS, CDR2 SASEGT. The CDR3 extends over 14 amino acids. The CDR3 sequence is CASSELGGDYGYTF. The CDR3 bases are TGTGCCAGCAGTGAACTAGGAGGGGACTATGGCTACACCTTC.

This sequence joins TRBV10-3 and TRBJ1-3; no clear D. The CDR3 runs 11 residues. V was trimmed by 6 bases and J by 8 bases, leaving 8 bases between them. Germline V gene data show CDR1 as ENHRY and CDR2 as SYGVKD. The CDR3 sequence: CAIRAEDTIYF. In DNA, the CDR3 is TGTGCCATCAGAGCTGAAGACACCATATATTTT.

This clone turned up a few times. The gene calls are TRBV27 and TRBJ1-6, with 7 bases fitting TRBD1. Germline V gene lookup returns CDR1 MNHEY and CDR2 SMNVEV (reference sequence). V lost 7 bases to trimming and J lost 6 bases; unmatched junction nucleotides: 6. This CDR3 region has 14 residues. The CDR3 coding sequence is TGTGCCAGCACCGGGACAGCATCTAATTCACCCCTCCACTTT. This translates into CASTGTASNSPLHF.